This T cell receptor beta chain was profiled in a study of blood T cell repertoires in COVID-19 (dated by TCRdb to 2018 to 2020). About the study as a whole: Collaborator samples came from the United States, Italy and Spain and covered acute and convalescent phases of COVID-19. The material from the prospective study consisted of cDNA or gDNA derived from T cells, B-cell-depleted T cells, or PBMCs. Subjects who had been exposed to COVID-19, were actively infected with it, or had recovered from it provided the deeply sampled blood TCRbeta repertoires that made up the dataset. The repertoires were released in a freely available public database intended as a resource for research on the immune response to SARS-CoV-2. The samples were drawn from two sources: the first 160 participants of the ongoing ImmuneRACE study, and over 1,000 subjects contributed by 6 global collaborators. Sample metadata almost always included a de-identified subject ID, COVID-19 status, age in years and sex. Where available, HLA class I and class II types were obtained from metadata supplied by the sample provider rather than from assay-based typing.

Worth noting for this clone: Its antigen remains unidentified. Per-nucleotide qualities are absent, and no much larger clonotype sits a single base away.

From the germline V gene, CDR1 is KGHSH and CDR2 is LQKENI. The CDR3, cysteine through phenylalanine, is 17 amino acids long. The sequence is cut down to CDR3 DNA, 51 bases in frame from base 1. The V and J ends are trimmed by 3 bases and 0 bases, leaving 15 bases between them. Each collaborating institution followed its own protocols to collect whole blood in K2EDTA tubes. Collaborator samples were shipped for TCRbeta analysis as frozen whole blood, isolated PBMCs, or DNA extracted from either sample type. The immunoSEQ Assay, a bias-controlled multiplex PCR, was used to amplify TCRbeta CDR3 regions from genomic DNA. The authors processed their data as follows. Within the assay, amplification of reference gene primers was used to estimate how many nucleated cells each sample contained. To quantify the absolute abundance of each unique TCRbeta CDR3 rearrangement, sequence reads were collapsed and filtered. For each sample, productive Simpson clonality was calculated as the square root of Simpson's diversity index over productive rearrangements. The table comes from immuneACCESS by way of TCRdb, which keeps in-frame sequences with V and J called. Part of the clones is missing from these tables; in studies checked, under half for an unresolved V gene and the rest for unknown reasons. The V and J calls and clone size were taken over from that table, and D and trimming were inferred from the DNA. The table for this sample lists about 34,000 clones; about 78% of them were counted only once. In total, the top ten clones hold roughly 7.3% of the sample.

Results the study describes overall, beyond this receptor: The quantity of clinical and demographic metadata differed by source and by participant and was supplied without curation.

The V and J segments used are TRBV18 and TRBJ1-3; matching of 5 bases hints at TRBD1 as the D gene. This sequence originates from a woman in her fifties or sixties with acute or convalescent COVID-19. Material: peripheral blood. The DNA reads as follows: TGTGCCAGCTCACCCCCCCCCAGCAGGGCCTCTGGAAACACCATATATTTT. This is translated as CASSPPPSRASGNTIYF.